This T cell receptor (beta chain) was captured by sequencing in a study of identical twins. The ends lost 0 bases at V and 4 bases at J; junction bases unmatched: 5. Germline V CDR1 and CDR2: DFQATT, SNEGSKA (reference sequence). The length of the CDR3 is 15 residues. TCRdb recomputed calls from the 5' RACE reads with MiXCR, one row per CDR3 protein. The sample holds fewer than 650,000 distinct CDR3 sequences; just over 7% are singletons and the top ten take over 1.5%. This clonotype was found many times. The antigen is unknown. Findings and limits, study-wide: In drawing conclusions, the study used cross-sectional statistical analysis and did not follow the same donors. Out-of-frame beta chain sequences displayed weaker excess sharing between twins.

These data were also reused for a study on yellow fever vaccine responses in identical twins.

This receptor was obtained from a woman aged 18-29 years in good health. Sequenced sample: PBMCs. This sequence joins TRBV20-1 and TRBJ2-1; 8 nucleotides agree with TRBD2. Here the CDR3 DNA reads TGCAGTGCTAGAGATAGGGTAGCGGGGTACAATGAGCAGTTCTTC. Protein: CSARDRVAGYNEQFF.